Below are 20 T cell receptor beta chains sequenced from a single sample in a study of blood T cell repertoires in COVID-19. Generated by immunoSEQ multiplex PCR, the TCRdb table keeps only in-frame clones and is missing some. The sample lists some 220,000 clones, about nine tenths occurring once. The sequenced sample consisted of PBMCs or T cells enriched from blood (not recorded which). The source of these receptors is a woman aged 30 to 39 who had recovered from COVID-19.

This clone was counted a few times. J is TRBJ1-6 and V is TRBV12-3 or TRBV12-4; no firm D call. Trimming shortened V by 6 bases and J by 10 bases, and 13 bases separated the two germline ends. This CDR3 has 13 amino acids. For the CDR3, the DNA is TGTGCCAGCAGGGCTCAGAGGAGGTCACCCCTCCACTTT. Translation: CASRAQRRSPLHF.

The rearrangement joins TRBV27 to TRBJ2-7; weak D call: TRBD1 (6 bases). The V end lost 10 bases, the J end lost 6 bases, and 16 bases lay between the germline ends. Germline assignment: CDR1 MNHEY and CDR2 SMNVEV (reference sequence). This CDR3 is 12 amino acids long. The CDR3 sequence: CATRVGGVEQYF. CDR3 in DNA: TGTGCCACCCGCGTAGGGGGAGTCGAGCAGTACTTC.

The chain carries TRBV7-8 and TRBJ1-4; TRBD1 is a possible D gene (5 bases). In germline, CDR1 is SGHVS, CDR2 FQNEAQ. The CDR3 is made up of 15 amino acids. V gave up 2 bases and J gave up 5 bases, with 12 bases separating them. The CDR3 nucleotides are TGTGCCAGCAGCTTAAGTACAAGACAGAATGAAAAACTGTTTTTT. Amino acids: CASSLSTRQNEKLFF.

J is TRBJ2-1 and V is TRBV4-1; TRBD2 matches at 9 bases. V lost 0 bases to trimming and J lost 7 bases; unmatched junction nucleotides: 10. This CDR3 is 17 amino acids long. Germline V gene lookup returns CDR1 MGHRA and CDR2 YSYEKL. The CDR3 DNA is TGCGCCAGCAGCCAAGATGCCAGCGGGGGGACCGGAAATGAGCAGTTCTTC. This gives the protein CASSQDASGGTGNEQFF.

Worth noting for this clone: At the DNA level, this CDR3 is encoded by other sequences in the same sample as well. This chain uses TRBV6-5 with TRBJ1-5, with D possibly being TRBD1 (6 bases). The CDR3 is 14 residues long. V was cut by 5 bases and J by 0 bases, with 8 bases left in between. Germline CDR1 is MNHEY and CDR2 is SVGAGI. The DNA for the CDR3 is TGTGCCAGCAGTAGGGGGGGTAGCAATCAGCCCCAGCATTTT. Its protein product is CASSRGGSNQPQHF.

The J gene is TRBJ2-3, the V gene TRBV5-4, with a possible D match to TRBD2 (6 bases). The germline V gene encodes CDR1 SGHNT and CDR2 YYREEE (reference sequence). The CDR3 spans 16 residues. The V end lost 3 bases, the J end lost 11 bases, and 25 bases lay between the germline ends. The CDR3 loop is CASSSPTSPVGVRQYF. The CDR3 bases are TGTGCCAGCAGCTCACCCACTAGCCCAGTTGGGGTTAGGCAGTATTTT.

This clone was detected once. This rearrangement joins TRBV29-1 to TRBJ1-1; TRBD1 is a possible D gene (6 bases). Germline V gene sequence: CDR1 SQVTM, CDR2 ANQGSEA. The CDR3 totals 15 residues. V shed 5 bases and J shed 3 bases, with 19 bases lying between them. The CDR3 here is CSVRPSGVADTEAFF. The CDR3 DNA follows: TGCAGCGTTCGCCCGTCAGGGGTGGCGGACACTGAAGCTTTCTTT.

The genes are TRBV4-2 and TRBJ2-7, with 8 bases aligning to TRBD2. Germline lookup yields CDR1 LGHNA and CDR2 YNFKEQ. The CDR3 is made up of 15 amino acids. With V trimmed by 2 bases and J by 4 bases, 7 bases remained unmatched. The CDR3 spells CASSQYGGGTYEQYF. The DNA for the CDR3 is TGTGCCAGCAGCCAATACGGCGGGGGGACTTACGAGCAGTACTTC.

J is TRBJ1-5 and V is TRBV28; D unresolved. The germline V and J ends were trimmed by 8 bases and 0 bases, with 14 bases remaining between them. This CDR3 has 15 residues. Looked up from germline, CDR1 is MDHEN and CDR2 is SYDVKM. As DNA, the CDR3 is TGTGCCAGCGCCCTCCCGGGGAGTAGCAATCAGCCCCAGCATTTT. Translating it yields CASALPGSSNQPQHF.

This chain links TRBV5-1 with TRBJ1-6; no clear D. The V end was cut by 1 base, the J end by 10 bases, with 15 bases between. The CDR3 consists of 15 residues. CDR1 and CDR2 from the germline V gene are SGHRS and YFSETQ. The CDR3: CASSLSGQVDSPLHF. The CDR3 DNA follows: TGCGCCAGCAGCTTGAGCGGGCAGGTCGACTCACCCCTCCACTTT.

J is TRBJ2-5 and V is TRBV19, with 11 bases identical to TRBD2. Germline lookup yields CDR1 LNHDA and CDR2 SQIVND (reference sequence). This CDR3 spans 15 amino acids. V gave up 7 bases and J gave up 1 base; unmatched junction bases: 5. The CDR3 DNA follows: TGTGCCAGTACCCCTAGCGGGGGGTTCCAAGAGACCCAGTACTTC. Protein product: CASTPSGGFQETQYF.

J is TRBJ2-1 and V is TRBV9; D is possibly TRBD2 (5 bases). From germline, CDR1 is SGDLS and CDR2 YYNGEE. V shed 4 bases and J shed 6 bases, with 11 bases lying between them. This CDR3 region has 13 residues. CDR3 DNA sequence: TGTGCCAGCAGCACCGGGGTTTCCAATGAGCAGTTCTTC. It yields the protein CASSTGVSNEQFF.

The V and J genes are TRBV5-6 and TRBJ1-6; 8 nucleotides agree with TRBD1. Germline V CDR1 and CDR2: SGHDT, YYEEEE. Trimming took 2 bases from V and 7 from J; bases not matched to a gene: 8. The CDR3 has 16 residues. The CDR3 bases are TGTGCCAGCAGCTTAGAAGCAGGACAGGGAAATTCACCCCTCCACTTT. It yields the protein CASSLEAGQGNSPLHF.

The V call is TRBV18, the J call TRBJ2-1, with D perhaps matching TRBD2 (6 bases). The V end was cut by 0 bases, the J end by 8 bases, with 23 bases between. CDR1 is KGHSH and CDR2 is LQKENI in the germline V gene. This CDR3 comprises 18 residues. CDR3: CASSPPEGRYGRYDEQFF. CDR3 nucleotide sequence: TGTGCCAGCTCACCACCTGAAGGGAGGTATGGTAGGTACGATGAGCAGTTCTTC.

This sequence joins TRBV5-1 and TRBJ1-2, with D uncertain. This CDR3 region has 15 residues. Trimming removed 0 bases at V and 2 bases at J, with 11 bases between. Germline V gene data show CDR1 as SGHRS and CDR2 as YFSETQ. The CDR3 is CASSLGHQQNYGYTF. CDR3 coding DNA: TGCGCCAGCAGCTTGGGGCACCAACAAAACTATGGCTACACCTTC.

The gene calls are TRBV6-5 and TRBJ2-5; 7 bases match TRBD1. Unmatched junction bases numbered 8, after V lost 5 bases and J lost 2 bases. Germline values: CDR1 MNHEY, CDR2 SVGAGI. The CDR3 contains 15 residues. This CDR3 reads CASSTRDSSQETQYF. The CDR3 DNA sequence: TGTGCCAGCAGTACCCGGGACAGCTCTCAAGAGACCCAGTACTTC.

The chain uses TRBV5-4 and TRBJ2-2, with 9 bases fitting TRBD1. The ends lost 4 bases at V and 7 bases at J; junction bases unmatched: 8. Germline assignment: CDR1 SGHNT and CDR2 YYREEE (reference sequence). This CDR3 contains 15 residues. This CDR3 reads CASSPGQGSYGELFF. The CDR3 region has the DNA TGTGCCAGCAGCCCTGGACAGGGGAGTTACGGGGAGCTGTTTTTT.

The CDR3 DNA follows: TGTGCCAGCAGCTTTGGGGACAGGGGGCAAGTCACAGATACGCAGTATTTT. It codes for CASSFGDRGQVTDTQYF. The V call is TRBV5-4, the J call TRBJ2-3; TRBD1 matches 12 bases. This CDR3 is built from 17 residues. The germline V gene encodes CDR1 SGHNT and CDR2 YYREEE (reference sequence). With 2 bases clipped from V and 2 bases from J, the junction kept 6 bases outside the gene matches.

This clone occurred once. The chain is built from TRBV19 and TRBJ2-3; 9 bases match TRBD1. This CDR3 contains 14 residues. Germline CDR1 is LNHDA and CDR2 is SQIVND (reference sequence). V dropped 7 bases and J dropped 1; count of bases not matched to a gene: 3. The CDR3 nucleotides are TGTGCCAGTAACACAGGGGGCGGCACAGATACGCAGTATTTT. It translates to CASNTGGGTDTQYF.

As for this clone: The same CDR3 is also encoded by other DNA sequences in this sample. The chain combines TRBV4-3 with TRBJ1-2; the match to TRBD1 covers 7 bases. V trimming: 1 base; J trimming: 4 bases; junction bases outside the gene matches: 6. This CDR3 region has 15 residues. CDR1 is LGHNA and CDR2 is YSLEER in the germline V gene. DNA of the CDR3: TGCGCCAGCAGCCAAGGGCAGGGGGTCGGCTATGGCTACACCTTC. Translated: CASSQGQGVGYGYTF.